The present TCR beta chain was sequenced within a study of blood T cell repertoires in COVID-19. Study-wide context: From T cells, B-cell-depleted T cells, or PBMCs came the material, which was cDNA or gDNA.

Method: immunoSEQ multiplex PCR; TCRdb's copy keeps in-frame clones and lacks some. The sample gives 68,000 or so clones, 90% of which show up once; around 0.52% is in the top ten. J gave up 2 bases and V 1 base, and 9 bases lay outside the gene matches. Looked up from germline, CDR1 is ENHRY and CDR2 is SYGVKD. The CDR3 is 19 amino acids. The sample was peripheral blood. This chain links TRBV10-3 with TRBJ2-1; 12 bases are a match to TRBD2. This clonotype originated in a man between 45 and 60 years old with COVID-19, enrolled during active disease. Here the CDR3 reads CAISELSSGRARAYNEQFF. The CDR3 DNA follows: TGTGCCATCAGTGAGTTGTCTAGCGGGAGGGCCAGAGCCTACAATGAGCAGTTCTTC.